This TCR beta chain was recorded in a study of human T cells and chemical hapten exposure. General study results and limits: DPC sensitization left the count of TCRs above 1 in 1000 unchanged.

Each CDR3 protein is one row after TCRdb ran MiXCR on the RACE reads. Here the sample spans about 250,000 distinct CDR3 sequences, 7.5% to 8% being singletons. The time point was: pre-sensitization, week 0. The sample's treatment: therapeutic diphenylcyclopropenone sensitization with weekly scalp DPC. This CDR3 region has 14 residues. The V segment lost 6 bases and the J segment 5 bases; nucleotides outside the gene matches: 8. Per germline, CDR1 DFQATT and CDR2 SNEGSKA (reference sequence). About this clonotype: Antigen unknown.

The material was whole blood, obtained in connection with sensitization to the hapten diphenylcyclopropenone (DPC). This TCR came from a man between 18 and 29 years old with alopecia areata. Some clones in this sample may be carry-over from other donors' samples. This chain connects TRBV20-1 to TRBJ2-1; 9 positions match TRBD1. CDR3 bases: TGCAGTGCCGACGGACAGGGGACTAACAATGAGCAGTTCTTC. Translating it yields CSADGQGTNNEQFF.